This T cell receptor (beta chain) is from a study of blood T cell repertoires in COVID-19. About the study: Italy, Spain and the United States were the sources of the convalescent and acute COVID-19 samples. PBMCs, B-cell-depleted T cells, or T cells were the source of the cDNA or gDNA that made up the material.

Source study methods: Amplification of reference gene primers was used by the study to estimate nucleated cell counts. The table came from immunoSEQ multiplex PCR; TCRdb's copy has only in-frame clones and leaves some out. Clonal size and the V and J genes are those of that table, whereas D and trimming came from the DNA. Among 75,000 to 100,000 clones, around nine tenths were seen once, and the ten largest hold about 19%. The sample taken for sequencing was peripheral blood. The receptor was isolated from an elderly woman with acute or convalescent COVID-19.

The CDR3, as DNA: TGTGCCAGCAGCGTTCGGGCTAGCGGGGGCCAGGAGCAGTTCTTC. This encodes CASSVRASGGQEQFF. The chain carries TRBV9 and TRBJ2-1, with 10 bases matching TRBD2. Germline loops: CDR1 SGDLS, CDR2 YYNGEE. CDR3 size: 15 residues. The V and J ends lost 2 bases and 10 bases, in that order; junction bases with no gene match: 9.